These 7 T cell receptor beta chains were sequenced from one sample in a study of long-term antiretroviral therapy in people with HIV. Version v3.0 of the immunoSEQ assay ran at survey level. Data came from immunoSEQ multiplex PCR; TCRdb stores just in-frame clones and leaves some out. The data show some 20,000 clones, about 81% seen once. The material sequenced was unsorted PBMCs, taken 0.9 years after starting antiretroviral therapy. These receptors were taken from a man between 18 and 29 years old with HIV.

The chain links TRBV10-1 to TRBJ1-3; D remains ambiguous. The V end was cut by 4 bases, the J end by 4 bases, with 8 bases between. Germline V gives CDR1 WNHNN, CDR2 SYGVQD (reference sequence). This CDR3 is built from 13 residues. CDR3 residues: CASSGNGGNTIYF. The DNA for the CDR3 is TGCGCCAGCAGTGGCAACGGAGGAAACACCATATATTTT.

The rearrangement uses TRBV19 and TRBJ2-2, with D possibly being TRBD2 (6 bases). The CDR3 covers 17 residues. The germline V and J ends were trimmed by 6 bases and 6 bases, with 23 bases remaining between them. Germline CDR1 reads LNHDA; CDR2 reads SQIVND (reference sequence). The CDR3 coding sequence is TGTGCCAGTAGGCCGGCAGGGAGGAGTAAGAGTCCCGGGGAGCTGTTTTTT. The encoded protein is CASRPAGRSKSPGELFF.

This sequence joins TRBV7-8 and TRBJ2-7; weak D call: TRBD1 (6 bases). The CDR3 has 15 residues. The germline V and J ends were trimmed by 4 bases and 1 base, with 14 bases remaining between them. Germline V gene sequence: CDR1 SGHVS, CDR2 FQNEAQ. CDR3 amino acids: CASSSGQRYSYEQYV. The CDR3 region has the DNA TGTGCCAGCAGCTCCGGACAGCGTTATTCCTACGAGCAGTACGTC.

This clone is a singleton in its sample. J is TRBJ2-5 and V is TRBV28; tentatively, D is TRBD1 (5 bases). The CDR3 extends over 14 amino acids. Per the germline V gene, CDR1 is MDHEN and CDR2 is SYDVKM. Trimming pared 4 bases from V and 2 bases from J, leaving 11 bases between. The CDR3 nucleotides are TGTGCCAGCAGTTCCCCAGGGTTGCAAGAGACCCAGTACTTC. Translated, it gives CASSSPGLQETQYF.

The J gene is TRBJ1-6, the V gene TRBV30; 7 nucleotides match TRBD1. The CDR3 covers 13 residues. The V and J ends lost 4 bases and 10 bases, in that order; junction bases with no gene match: 7. The V gene's germline CDR1 is GTSNPN and CDR2 SVGIG (reference sequence). The CDR3 nucleotides read TGTGCCTGGATCAGACAGGGAGGGTCACCCCTCCACTTT. Protein product: CAWIRQGGSPLHF.

The rearrangement links TRBV7-2 to TRBJ2-7, with D perhaps given as TRBD1 or TRBD2 (6 bases each). There are 14 residues in the CDR3. CDR1 SGHTA and CDR2 FQGNSA come from the germline V gene. V was clipped by 4 bases and J by 6 bases, with 16 bases between them. The CDR3, as DNA: TGTGCCAGCAGCTCAGAGGGGGGCTGGGGCGAGCAGTACTTC. Its protein product is CASSSEGGWGEQYF.

V is TRBV19 and J is TRBJ1-6, with D unclear. The CDR3 extends over 15 amino acids. In germline, CDR1 is LNHDA, CDR2 SQIVND (reference sequence). Trimming removed 3 bases from V and 8 bases from J, with 14 bases in between. CDR3 DNA sequence: TGTGCCAGTAGTATCTTCGGTAGGAGGGATTCACCCCTCCACTTT. Its protein product is CASSIFGRRDSPLHF. Based on the CDR3 plus reference TRBV19 and TRBJ1-6, the full variable domain is DGGITQSPKYLFRKEGQNVTLSCEQNLNHDAMYWYRQDPGQGLRLIYYSQIVNDFQKGDIAEGYSVSREKKESFPLTVTSAQKNPTAFYLCASSIFGRRDSPLHFGNGTRLTVT.